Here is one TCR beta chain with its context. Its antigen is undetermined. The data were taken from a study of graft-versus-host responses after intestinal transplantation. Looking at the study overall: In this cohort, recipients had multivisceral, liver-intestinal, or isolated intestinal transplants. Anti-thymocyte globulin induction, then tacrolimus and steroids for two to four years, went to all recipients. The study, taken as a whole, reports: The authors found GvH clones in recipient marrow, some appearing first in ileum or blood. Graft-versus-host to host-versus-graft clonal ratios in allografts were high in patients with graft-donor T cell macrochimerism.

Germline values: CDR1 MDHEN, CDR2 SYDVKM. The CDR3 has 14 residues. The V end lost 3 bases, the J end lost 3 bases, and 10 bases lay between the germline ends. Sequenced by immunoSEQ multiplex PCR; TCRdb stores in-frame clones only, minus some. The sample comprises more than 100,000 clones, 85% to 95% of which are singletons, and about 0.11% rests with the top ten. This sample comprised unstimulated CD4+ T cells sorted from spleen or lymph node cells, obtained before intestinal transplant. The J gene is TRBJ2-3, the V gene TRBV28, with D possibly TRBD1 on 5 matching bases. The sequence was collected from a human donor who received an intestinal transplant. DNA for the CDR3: TGTGCCAGCAGTTTGAGGCCAGGGACAGATACGCAGTATTTT. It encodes CASSLRPGTDTQYF.